This T cell receptor beta chain came from a study of regulatory T cells in long-lasting Graves disease. Broader study findings: Newly diagnosed Graves' patients exceeded persistent ones in TCR diversity.

Combining iRepertoire HTBI primers with Arm-PCR of CDR3 regions, the authors built TCR beta libraries. MiXCR, run by TCRdb on the multiplex PCR reads, gives a single entry per CDR3 protein. The table shows more than 300,000 distinct CDR3 sequences, with about 16% occurring only once. This clonotype turned up a few times. The antigen is not known. Germline trimming cut 7 bases from V and 3 bases from J; bases unmatched to any gene: 13. Germline V gene sequence: CDR1 SNHLY, CDR2 FYNNEI. CDR3 size: 16 residues. Time point indicated: newly diagnosed GD, antithyroid drugs for less than 3 months. Researchers made the TCR library from RNA that was extracted from PBMCs. The sample was also reused in another study, on T cells in Graves' hyperthyroidism and ophthalmopathy. That source notes: Aged 18 to 65, the patients had hyperthyroidism that was newly diagnosed and had lasted under 2 months.

The source is a woman under 30 with Graves disease. The sequenced sample was peripheral blood mononuclear cells (PBMCs), obtained at new diagnosis, from a patient treated with antithyroid drugs. V gene TRBV2 combines with J gene TRBJ2-5; TRBD1 aligns across 8 bases. This CDR3 is CASNKRTGGDEETQYF. The CDR3 nucleotides are TGTGCCAGCAATAAAAGAACAGGGGGAGACGAAGAGACCCAGTACTTC.